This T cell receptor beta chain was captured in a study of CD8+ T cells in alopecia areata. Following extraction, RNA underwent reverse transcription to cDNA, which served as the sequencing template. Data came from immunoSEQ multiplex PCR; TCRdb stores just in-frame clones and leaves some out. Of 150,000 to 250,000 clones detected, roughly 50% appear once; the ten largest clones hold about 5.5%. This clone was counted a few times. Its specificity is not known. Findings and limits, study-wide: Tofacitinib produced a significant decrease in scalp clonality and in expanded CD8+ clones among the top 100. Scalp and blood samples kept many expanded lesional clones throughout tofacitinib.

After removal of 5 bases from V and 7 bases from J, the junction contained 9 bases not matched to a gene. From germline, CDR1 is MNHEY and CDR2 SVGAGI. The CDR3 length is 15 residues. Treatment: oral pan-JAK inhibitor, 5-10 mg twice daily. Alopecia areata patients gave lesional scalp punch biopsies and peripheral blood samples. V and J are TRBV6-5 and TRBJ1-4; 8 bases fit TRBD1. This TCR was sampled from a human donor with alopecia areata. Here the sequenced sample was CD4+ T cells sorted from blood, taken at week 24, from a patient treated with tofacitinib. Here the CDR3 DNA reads TGTGCCAGCAGTCCCCAGGGGGCGCGAGGTGAAAAACTGTTTTTT. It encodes CASSPQGARGEKLFF.